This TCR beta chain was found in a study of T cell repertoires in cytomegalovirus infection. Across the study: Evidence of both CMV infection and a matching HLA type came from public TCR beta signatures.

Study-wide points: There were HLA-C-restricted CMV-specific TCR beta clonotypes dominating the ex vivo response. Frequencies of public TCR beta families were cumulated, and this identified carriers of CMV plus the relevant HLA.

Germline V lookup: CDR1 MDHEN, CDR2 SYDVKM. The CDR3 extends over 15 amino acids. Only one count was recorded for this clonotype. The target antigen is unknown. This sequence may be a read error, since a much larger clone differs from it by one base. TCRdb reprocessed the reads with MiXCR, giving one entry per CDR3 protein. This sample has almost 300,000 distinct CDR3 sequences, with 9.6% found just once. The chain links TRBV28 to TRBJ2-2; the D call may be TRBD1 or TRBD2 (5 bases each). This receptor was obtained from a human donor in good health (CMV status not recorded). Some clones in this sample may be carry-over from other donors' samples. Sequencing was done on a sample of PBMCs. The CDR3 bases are TGTGCCAGCAGGACCGGGACGGTGAACACCGGGGAGCTGTCTTTT. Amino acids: CASRTGTVNTGELSF.